These T cell receptor beta chains were read from a single sample in a study of T-cell reconstitution after alpha-beta-depleted transplantation in children. From the PCR reads, TCRdb called clonotypes with MiXCR, one entry per CDR3 protein. The table has about 980,000 distinct CDR3 sequences, about 29% seen once. The sample consisted of PBMCs, mostly from graft donor cells, taken 360 days after TCRalphabeta/CD19-depleted stem cell transplant. Source of these receptors: a boy under two years old who had a stem cell transplant for SCID, so the T cells may come from the graft donor. CDR3s include the opening cysteine and the closing phenylalanine or tryptophan. D genes are given only for firm matches. Clone size appears in some rows only: once, few, many, or a class for an expanded clone.

abundance | j_gene | v_gene | d_gene | CDR3nt | CDR3aa
few | TRBJ2-7 | TRBV10-3 | TRBD1 | TGTGCCATCAGACAGGGGGCTTCCTACGAGCAGTACTTC | CAIRQGASYEQYF
- | TRBJ1-1 | TRBV10-3 | TRBD1 | TGTGCCAGCCGAGTCAGGACAGGGGCTTATTTGACTGAAGCTTTCTTT | CASRVRTGAYLTEAFF
few | TRBJ2-2 | TRBV12-3/TRBV12-4 | TRBD1 | TGTGCCAGCAGTTCCGCCCCGGGCAGGGGGCGCGTCGGGGAGCTGTTTTTT | CASSSAPGRGRVGELFF
- | TRBJ2-3 | TRBV10-3 | - | TGTGCCTTCCACAGGGTCACAGATACGCAGTATTTT | CAFHRVTDTQYF
many | TRBJ1-1 | TRBV5-1 | TRBD1 | TGCGCCAGCAGCTTGGGACAGGGGCCCACTGAAGCTTTCTTT | CASSLGQGPTEAFF
many | TRBJ1-1 | TRBV12-3/TRBV12-4 | TRBD1 | TGTGCCAGCAGGGGACAGGGCGACTTGAACACTGAAGCTTTCTTT | CASRGQGDLNTEAFF
- | TRBJ2-1 | TRBV20-1 | - | TGCAGTGCTAGAAGGGGGACGCGGAGCTCCTACAATGAGCAGTTCTTC | CSARRGTRSSYNEQFF
few | TRBJ2-2 | TRBV7-2 | - | TGTGCCAGCAGCTTAAAGATTAGGGGCCTCACCGGGGAGCTGTTTTTT | CASSLKIRGLTGELFF
- | TRBJ2-5 | TRBV7-7 | - | TGTGCCAGCAGCTTAGGAGGGGCCCCGGGGGAGACCCAGTACTTC | CASSLGGAPGETQYF
- | TRBJ1-4 | TRBV28 | TRBD1 | TGTGCCAGCAGTTTGACGACAGGGGATAATGAAAAACTGTTTTTT | CASSLTTGDNEKLFF
few | TRBJ2-2 | TRBV5-6 | - | TGTGCCAGCAGCTTGACAGGGAAGGCCGGGGAGCTGTTTTTT | CASSLTGKAGELFF
few | TRBJ2-7 | TRBV6-6 | - | TGTGCCAGCAGTGTGATCGGGTACGAGCAGTACTTC | CASSVIGYEQYF
few | TRBJ2-5 | TRBV4-3 | TRBD1 | TGCGCCAGCAGCTTGACAGGGGTCTCTCAAGAGACCCAGTACTTC | CASSLTGVSQETQYF
- | TRBJ1-1 | TRBV27 | - | TGTGCCAGCAGTTCGGCTGGGGCAACCTGGAACACTGAAGCTTTCTTT | CASSSAGATWNTEAFF
many | TRBJ2-5 | TRBV15 | - | TGTGCCACCAGCAGACAGGGAGCGAAGGAAGAGACCCAGTACTTC | CATSRQGAKEETQYF
few | TRBJ2-1 | TRBV20-1 | - | TGCAGTGCTAGACGGGGGCTTCCCAATGAGCAGTTCTTC | CSARRGLPNEQFF
- | TRBJ2-7 | TRBV7-8 | - | TGTGCCAGCAGCCCCTCAGGCCTAACGGGGTTCTACGAGCAGTACTTC | CASSPSGLTGFYEQYF
- | TRBJ1-1 | TRBV5-1 | - | TGCGCCAGCAGTCTCTACGGACCGAACACTGAAGCTTTCTTT | CASSLYGPNTEAFF
- | TRBJ1-5 | TRBV6-5 | - | TGTGCCAGCAGTTACTCGGAGACAGGCAATCAGCCCCAGCATTTT | CASSYSETGNQPQHF
- | TRBJ2-2 | TRBV20-1 | - | TGCAGTGCTAGAGATCTAAGGCGGAGCACCGGGGAGCTGTTTTTT | CSARDLRRSTGELFF
once | TRBJ1-4 | TRBV18 | - | TGTGCCAGCTCACGTGCGAACGACGAAAAACTGTTTTTT | CASSRANDEKLFF
- | TRBJ2-4 | TRBV12-3/TRBV12-4 | - | TGTGCCAGCAGTTTCGGCATGGGACCCGCACGGGACATTCAGTACTTC | CASSFGMGPARDIQYF
few | TRBJ1-6 | TRBV12-3/TRBV12-4 | - | TGTGCCAGCAGTGGAGGGGGGAGGGTAAATTCACCCCTCCACTTT | CASSGGGRVNSPLHF
few | TRBJ2-5 | TRBV30 | TRBD1 | TGTGCCTGGAGTCCCAAGACAGGGGGGCTCCTCCAAGAGACCCAGTACTTC | CAWSPKTGGLLQETQYF
once | TRBJ2-7 | TRBV6-2/TRBV6-3 | TRBD1 | TGTGCCAGCAGTTACTCGATTGGACAGGGGATCTACGAGCAGTACTTC | CASSYSIGQGIYEQYF
- | TRBJ2-5 | TRBV5-5 | - | TGTGCCAGCAGCCAACCGGACGAGACCCAGTACTTC | CASSQPDETQYF
few | TRBJ2-3 | TRBV20-1 | - | TGCAGTGCCCGTGGGGCGGGATATAGCACAGATACGCAGTATTTT | CSARGAGYSTDTQYF
- | TRBJ2-7 | TRBV5-1 | - | TGCGCCAGCAGCTTGGTGGCGCCGGGGGCCTACGAGCAGTACTTC | CASSLVAPGAYEQYF
- | TRBJ2-1 | TRBV9 | TRBD1 | TGTGCCAGCAGCGTACAGGGGGCCTCCAATGAGCAGTTCTTC | CASSVQGASNEQFF
few | TRBJ2-1 | TRBV11-2 | TRBD2 | TGTGCCAGCAGCTACCCGAGGGGGGCTAGCGGGGGGACCTACAATGAGCAGTTCTTC | CASSYPRGASGGTYNEQFF
- | TRBJ1-1 | TRBV28 | - | TGTGCCAGCAGTTTAGCGATCGGGGGAGGGTACAAAGGGAACACTGAAGCTTTCTTT | CASSLAIGGGYKGNTEAFF
- | TRBJ1-2 | TRBV5-1 | - | TGCGCCAGCAGAGGTTTCCAGGGCAGAGGCTACACCTTC | CASRGFQGRGYTF
- | TRBJ2-5 | TRBV29-1 | - | TGCAGCGTTGAAAACGGGTTGGGGGAGACCCAGTACTTC | CSVENGLGETQYF
- | TRBJ1-1 | TRBV2 | - | TGTGCCAGCAGTGAATGGGGACCGAACACTGAAGCTTTCTTT | CASSEWGPNTEAFF
- | TRBJ2-2 | TRBV4-2 | TRBD1 | TGTGCCAGCTCGCCGGGACAGGGGGCTTTACGGTCCCCCGGGGAGCTGTTTTTT | CASSPGQGALRSPGELFF
- | TRBJ2-5 | TRBV14 | - | TGTGCCAGCAGCCAAGGGGGTCCCCTACAAGAGACCCAGTACTTC | CASSQGGPLQETQYF
few | TRBJ2-3 | TRBV4-3 | TRBD1 | TGCGCCAGCAGCCCCATCGAGGGGGCGGGCACAGATACGCAGTATTTT | CASSPIEGAGTDTQYF